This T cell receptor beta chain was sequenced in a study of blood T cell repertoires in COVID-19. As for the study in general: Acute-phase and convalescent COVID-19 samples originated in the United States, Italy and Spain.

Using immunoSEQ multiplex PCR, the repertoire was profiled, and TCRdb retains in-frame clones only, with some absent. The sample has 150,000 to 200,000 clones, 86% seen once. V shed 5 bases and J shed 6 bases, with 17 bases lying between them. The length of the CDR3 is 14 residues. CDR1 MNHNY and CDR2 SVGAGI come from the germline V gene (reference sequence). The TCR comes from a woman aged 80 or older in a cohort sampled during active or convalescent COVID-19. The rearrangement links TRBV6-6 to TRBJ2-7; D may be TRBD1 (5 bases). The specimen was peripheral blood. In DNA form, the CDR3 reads TGTGCCAGCAGTCTAACAGGTATGGAGTCCGAGCAGTACTTC. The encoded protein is CASSLTGMESEQYF.